These T cell receptor beta chains were read from a single sample in a study of T cell repertoires in cytomegalovirus infection. TCRdb fed the reads into MiXCR, producing one record per CDR3 protein. This sample has approximately 630,000 distinct CDR3 sequences; roughly a quarter occur once, and the top ten carry roughly 8%. Material for sequencing was CD8+ T cells from PBMCs. Receptors were obtained from a human donor in good health (CMV status not recorded). Some clones in this sample may be carry-over from other donors' samples. Each CDR3 is given with its conserved first and last residue. D genes are given only for firm matches. The size field is filled for only some rows; it gives once, few, many or a size class.

clone size	D gene	V gene	J gene	CDR3 protein	CDR3 DNA
-	-	TRBV7-9	TRBJ2-7	CASSPGRGYYEQYF	TGTGCCAGCAGCCCAGGACGGGGGTACTACGAGCAGTACTTC
-	-	TRBV5-4	TRBJ2-1	CASSLDVHEQFF	TGTGCCAGCAGCTTGGACGTACATGAGCAGTTCTTC
many	-	TRBV7-6	TRBJ2-3	CASSPLAGIPTDTQYF	TGTGCCAGCAGCCCCTTGGCAGGCATCCCCACAGATACGCAGTATTTT
many	TRBD1	TRBV7-2	TRBJ2-3	CASSPWTGRTDTQYF	TGTGCCAGCAGCCCCTGGACAGGGAGAACAGATACGCAGTATTTT
-	TRBD2	TRBV20-1	TRBJ2-1	CSARDISGAYHEQFF	TGCAGTGCTAGAGATATAAGCGGGGCCTACCATGAGCAGTTCTTC
-	TRBD2	TRBV12-3/TRBV12-4	TRBJ2-1	CASRPGTSANNEQFF	TGTGCCAGCAGGCCAGGGACTAGCGCCAACAATGAGCAGTTCTTC
few	-	TRBV27	TRBJ2-3	CASSLGGRYTDTQYF	TGTGCCAGCAGTTTGGGGGGGCGCTACACAGATACGCAGTATTTT
few	-	TRBV3-1	TRBJ2-7	CASSQLMWDEQYF	TGTGCCAGCAGCCAATTGATGTGGGACGAGCAGTACTTC
-	-	TRBV28	TRBJ1-3	CASTTYRDPGNTIYF	TGTGCCAGCACCACTTACCGGGACCCTGGAAACACCATATATTTT
few	-	TRBV6-2/TRBV6-3	TRBJ1-1	CASSYPPYTEAFF	TGTGCCAGCAGTTACCCCCCATACACTGAAGCTTTCTTT
-	-	TRBV7-9	TRBJ2-7	CASSLEVVINHDEQYF	TGTGCCAGCAGCTTAGAAGTGGTTATCAATCACGACGAGCAGTACTTC
many	-	TRBV12-3/TRBV12-4	TRBJ2-7	CASSFPGYEQYF	TGTGCCAGCAGTTTTCCAGGTTACGAGCAGTACTTC
-	-	TRBV6-6	TRBJ2-1	CASSPDRFHNEQFF	TGTGCCAGCAGTCCCGACAGGTTCCACAATGAGCAGTTCTTC
many	-	TRBV7-9	TRBJ1-1	CASGGGYTEAFF	TGTGCCAGCGGCGGAGGGTACACTGAAGCTTTCTTT
-	TRBD1	TRBV12-3/TRBV12-4	TRBJ2-3	CASSSGTEYTSDTQYF	TGTGCCAGCAGTTCCGGGACAGAATACACTTCGGATACGCAGTATTTT
-	-	TRBV7-8	TRBJ2-5	CASSLATGLQETQYF	TGTGCCAGCAGCTTAGCCACCGGGCTCCAAGAGACCCAGTACTTC
few	-	TRBV6-2/TRBV6-3	TRBJ2-4	CASSYGGNGNIQYF	TGTGCCAGCAGTTACGGGGGCAACGGAAACATTCAGTACTTC
many	-	TRBV7-2	TRBJ2-6	CASSFVLSRSGANVLTF	TGTGCCAGCAGCTTCGTTCTTTCCCGGTCTGGGGCCAACGTCCTGACTTTC
-	-	TRBV14	TRBJ2-1	CASSRRGLGNEQFF	TGTGCCAGCAGCCGGAGGGGATTAGGCAATGAGCAGTTCTTC
-	-	TRBV19	TRBJ2-1	CASSIGAYNEQFF	TGTGCCAGTAGTATCGGGGCCTACAATGAGCAGTTCTTC
-	TRBD1	TRBV7-9	TRBJ1-1	CASINKGAGNTEAFF	TGTGCCAGCATCAATAAGGGGGCGGGGAACACTGAAGCTTTCTTT
-	-	TRBV4-3	TRBJ2-7	CASSQDHAGEDEQYF	TGCGCCAGCAGCCAAGATCACGCAGGGGAGGACGAGCAGTACTTC
few	-	TRBV6-6	TRBJ2-3	CASNQGLDTQYF	TGTGCCAGCAACCAAGGACTAGATACGCAGTATTTT
-	-	TRBV19	TRBJ2-2	CASSIDLGGELFF	TGTGCCAGTAGTATAGATCTCGGCGGGGAGCTGTTTTTT
-	-	TRBV6-6	TRBJ1-1	CASSGSRPLGREAEAFF	TGTGCCAGCAGTGGCAGTAGACCTCTGGGTAGGGAGGCTGAAGCTTTCTTT
-	-	TRBV7-9	TRBJ1-1	CASSPSETVMNTEAYF	TGTGCCAGCAGCCCGTCGGAGACAGTAATGAACACTGAAGCTTACTTT
-	TRBD1	TRBV15	TRBJ2-1	CATSREPHPLTGSSYNEQFF	TGTGCCACCAGCAGAGAGCCCCATCCCCTGACAGGGAGCTCCTACAATGAGCAGTTCTTC
-	-	TRBV10-3	TRBJ2-1	CAIIEDNEQFF	TGTGCCATAATAGAGGACAATGAGCAGTTCTTC
-	-	TRBV11-2	TRBJ2-1	CASSFTGFYDNEQFF	TGTGCCAGCAGCTTTACAGGGTTTTACGACAATGAGCAGTTCTTC
few	-	TRBV11-2	TRBJ1-1	CASSYEAVTEAFF	TGTGCCAGCAGCTATGAGGCAGTCACTGAAGCTTTCTTT
-	-	TRBV2	TRBJ2-1	CARGQGGYNEQFF	TGTGCCAGAGGACAGGGAGGGTACAATGAGCAGTTCTTC
many	-	TRBV7-2	TRBJ2-3	CASSSGGIDTQYF	TGTGCCAGCAGCTCCGGCGGAATAGATACGCAGTATTTT
few	-	TRBV18	TRBJ2-1	CASSPPRGEGNEQFF	TGTGCCAGCTCACCACCCCGGGGAGAGGGCAATGAGCAGTTCTTC
few	TRBD2	TRBV6-5	TRBJ2-5	CASSLIAGSRETQYF	TGTGCCAGCAGCCTAATAGCGGGGTCGAGGGAGACCCAGTACTTC